The source of this T cell receptor beta chain is a study of CD8 T cells in Susac syndrome. Random hexamers were used to reverse transcribe an amount of 0.5 to 1 ug RNA. Amplification of TCR beta CDR3 was carried out by immunoSEQ multiplex PCR, which covered 54 Vbeta and 13 Jbeta segments. TCRdb ran MiXCR on the immunoSEQ multiplex PCR reads and lists one entry per CDR3 protein. The table lists around 170,000 distinct CDR3 sequences, 92% of them singletons. Per the germline V gene, CDR1 is KGHSH and CDR2 is LQKENI. V was shortened by 6 bases and J by 4 bases, with 13 bases between the two germline ends. CDR3 size: 15 residues. Healthy donors formed controls matched for age and sex. FACS was used to enrich TEMRA cells, whereas the CD8+ and CD4+ T cells were obtained by negative isolation.

Input material: CD4+ T cells from PBMCs. J is TRBJ1-6 and V is TRBV18, with D possibly matching TRBD1 (6 bases). This sequence was found in a human donor in good health. Written as DNA, the CDR3 is TGTGCCAGCTCCCCGGGAGGGGGATATAATTCACCCCTCCACTTT. It specifies CASSPGGGYNSPLHF.